This T cell receptor (beta chain) was identified during a study of regulatory T cells in long-lasting Graves disease. V lost 6 bases, J lost 0 bases, and 12 bases lay in between. This CDR3 region has 15 residues. This clonotype was seen repeatedly, ten times or more. What it binds is not known. Regarding time point: newly diagnosed GD, antithyroid drugs for less than 3 months. TCR sequences were obtained from RNA taken from PBMCs. Points from the study as a whole: The study found TRBV28, TRBJ1-2 and TRBJ2-5 favored in persistent disease.

Researchers made TCR beta libraries by using iRepertoire HTBI primers and running Arm-PCR on CDR3 regions. TCRdb re-derived calls from the multiplex PCR reads in MiXCR, one entry per CDR3 protein. The table has about 440,000 distinct CDR3 sequences, just under 15% seen once. The same sample was also used in a study of T cells in Graves' hyperthyroidism and ophthalmopathy.

The V and J genes are TRBV12-3 or TRBV12-4 and TRBJ1-3; unclear D gene. This sequence originates from a woman aged 25 to 39 with Graves disease. The sample here was peripheral blood mononuclear cells (PBMCs), taken at new diagnosis, from a patient treated with antithyroid drugs. This CDR3 is CASSPSITSGNTIYF. DNA for the CDR3: TGTGCCAGCAGCCCGAGCATTACCTCTGGAAACACCATATATTTT.